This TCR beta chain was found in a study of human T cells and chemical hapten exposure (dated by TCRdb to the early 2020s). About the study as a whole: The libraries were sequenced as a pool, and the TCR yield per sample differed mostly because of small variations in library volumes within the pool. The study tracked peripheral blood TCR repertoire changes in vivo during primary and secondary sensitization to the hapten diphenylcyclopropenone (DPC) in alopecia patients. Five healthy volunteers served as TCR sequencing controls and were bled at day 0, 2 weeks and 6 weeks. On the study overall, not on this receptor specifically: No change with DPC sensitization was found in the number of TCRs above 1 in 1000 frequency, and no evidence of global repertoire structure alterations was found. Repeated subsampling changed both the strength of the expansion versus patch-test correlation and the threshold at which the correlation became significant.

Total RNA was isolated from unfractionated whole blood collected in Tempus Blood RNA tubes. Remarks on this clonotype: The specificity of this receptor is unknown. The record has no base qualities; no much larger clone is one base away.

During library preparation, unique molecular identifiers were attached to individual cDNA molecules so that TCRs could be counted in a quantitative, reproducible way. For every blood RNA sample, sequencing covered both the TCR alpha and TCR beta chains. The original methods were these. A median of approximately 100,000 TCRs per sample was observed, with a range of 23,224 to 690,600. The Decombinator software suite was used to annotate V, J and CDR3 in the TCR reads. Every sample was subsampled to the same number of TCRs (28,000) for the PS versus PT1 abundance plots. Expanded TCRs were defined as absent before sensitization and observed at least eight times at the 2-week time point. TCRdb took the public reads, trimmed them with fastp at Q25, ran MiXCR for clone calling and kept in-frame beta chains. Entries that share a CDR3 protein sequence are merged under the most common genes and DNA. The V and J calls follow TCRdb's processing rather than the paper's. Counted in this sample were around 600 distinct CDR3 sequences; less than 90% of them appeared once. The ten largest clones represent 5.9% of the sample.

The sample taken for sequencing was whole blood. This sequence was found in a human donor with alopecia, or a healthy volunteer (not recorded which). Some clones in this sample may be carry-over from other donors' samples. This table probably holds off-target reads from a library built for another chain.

The CDR3 region reads CASSRRQGAIDYEQYF. The bases are TGTGCCAGCAGCAGAAGACAGGGGGCGATCGACTACGAGCAGTACTTC. The rearranged segments are TRBV7-2 and TRBJ2-7, and 10 junction bases match TRBD1. V and J are trimmed by 5 bases and 3 bases, and the gene matches miss 10 bases of the junction. Reading from cysteine to phenylalanine, the CDR3 counts 16 amino acids. The read is trimmed to its CDR3 DNA, 48 bases read in frame from base 1. From a lookup of the germline V gene, CDR1 and CDR2 are SGHTA and FQGNSA.